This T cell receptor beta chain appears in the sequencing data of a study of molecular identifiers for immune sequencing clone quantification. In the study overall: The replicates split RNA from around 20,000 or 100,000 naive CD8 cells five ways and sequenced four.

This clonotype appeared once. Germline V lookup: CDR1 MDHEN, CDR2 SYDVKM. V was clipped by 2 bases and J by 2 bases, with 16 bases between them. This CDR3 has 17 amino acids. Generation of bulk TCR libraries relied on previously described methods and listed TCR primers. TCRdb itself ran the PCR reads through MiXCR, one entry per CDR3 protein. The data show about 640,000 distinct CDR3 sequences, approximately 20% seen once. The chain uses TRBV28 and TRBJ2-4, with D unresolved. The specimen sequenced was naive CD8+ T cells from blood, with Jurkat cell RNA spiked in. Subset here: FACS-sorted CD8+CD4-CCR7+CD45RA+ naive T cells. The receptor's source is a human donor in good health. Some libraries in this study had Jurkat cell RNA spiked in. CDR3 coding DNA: TGTGCCAGCAGTTTACGAGCCCGACTCGACTCCAAAAACATTCAGTACTTC. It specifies CASSLRARLDSKNIQYF.